The clone carrying this TCR beta chain was seen ten or more times. Its antigen is still unknown. Data came from immunoSEQ multiplex PCR; TCRdb stores just in-frame clones and leaves some out. The sample holds about 38,000 clones; 82% are singletons and the top ten take around 19%. Urothelial carcinoma, locally advanced or metastatic, affected the patients. This sample was included in a study of PD-L1 blockade in urothelial cancer. Overall study context: Patients began atezolizumab, 1,200 mg intravenously every 3 weeks, in about 2014. Blood was tested 3 weeks (second dose) and 6 weeks into treatment. Whole-study findings and limits: Durable benefit accompanied greater 3-week expansion of tumor-associated blood clones.

CDR3 length: 14 amino acids. Trimming took 4 bases from V and 2 from J, leaving 13 bases between them. In germline, CDR1 is SGHRS, CDR2 YFSETQ. This rearrangement joins TRBV5-1 to TRBJ2-7, with D possibly TRBD2 on 6 matching bases. Here the sequenced sample was PBMCs, taken around atezolizumab (anti-PD-L1) treatment. The receptor was derived from a man aged 60 to 69 with urothelial cancer. The chain's CDR3 is CASSGGDGAYEQYF. CDR3 nucleotides: TGCGCCAGCAGCGGAGGGGACGGAGCCTACGAGCAGTACTTC.